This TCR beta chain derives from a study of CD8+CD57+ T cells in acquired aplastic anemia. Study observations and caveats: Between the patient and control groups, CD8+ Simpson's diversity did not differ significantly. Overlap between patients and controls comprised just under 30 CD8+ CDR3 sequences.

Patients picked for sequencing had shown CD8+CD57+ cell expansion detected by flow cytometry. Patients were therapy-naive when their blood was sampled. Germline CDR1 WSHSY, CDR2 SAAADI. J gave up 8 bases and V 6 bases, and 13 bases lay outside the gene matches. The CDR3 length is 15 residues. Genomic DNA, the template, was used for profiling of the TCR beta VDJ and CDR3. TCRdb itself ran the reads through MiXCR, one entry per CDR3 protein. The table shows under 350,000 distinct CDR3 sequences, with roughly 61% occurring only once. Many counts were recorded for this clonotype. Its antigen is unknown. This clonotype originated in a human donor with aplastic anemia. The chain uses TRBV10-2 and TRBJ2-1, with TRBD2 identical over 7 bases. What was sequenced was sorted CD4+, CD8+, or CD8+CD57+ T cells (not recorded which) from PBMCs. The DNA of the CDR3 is TGCGCCAGCAGCCATGGACTAGTATTAGGTGATGAGCAGTTCTTC. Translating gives CASSHGLVLGDEQFF.